The 29 T cell receptor beta chains given below trace back to one sample, sequenced in a study of blood T cell repertoires in COVID-19 (dated by TCRdb to 2018 to 2020). To prepare the library, the immunoSEQ multiplex PCR assay was applied. TCRdb stores this immuneACCESS table with in-frame sequences only. Part of the clones is absent; in the studies checked, under half of the shortfall reflects unresolved V genes, and no reason is known for the rest. The sample contains more than 110,000 clones, about 88% of them found a single time. About 10% of the sample is in the top ten clones. Sequenced input: peripheral blood. All receptors come from a man aged 45-65 years with active or convalescent COVID-19.

The J gene is TRBJ2-5, the V gene TRBV4-3; 7 bases are a match to TRBD2. The CDR3 sequence is 15 residues long. Trimming at V came to 1 base and at J to 4 bases, leaving 6 bases not matched to a gene. Germline CDR1 reads LGHNA; CDR2 reads YSLEER. The CDR3 region is CASSQVAGVRETQYF. DNA for the CDR3: TGCGCCAGCAGCCAAGTTGCGGGAGTACGAGAGACCCAGTACTTC.

The J gene is TRBJ2-7, the V gene TRBV7-3; TRBD2 aligns across 7 bases. This CDR3 spans 13 amino acids. The J segment lost 3 bases and the V segment lost 8 bases, leaving 7 bases of the junction unmatched. CDR1 SGHTA and CDR2 FQGTGA come from the germline V gene. Here the CDR3 reads CASSVQRGYEQYF. Written as DNA, the CDR3 is TGTGCCAGCTCGGTGCAGCGGGGCTACGAGCAGTACTTC. Supplemented by reference TRBV7-3 and TRBJ2-7, the full variable domain reads GAGVSQTPSNKVTEKGKYVELRCDPISGHTALYWYRQSLGQGPEFLIYFQGTGAADDSGLPNDRFFAVRPEGSVSTLKIQRTERGDSAVYLCASSVQRGYEQYFGPGTRLTVT.

This chain joins TRBV28 and TRBJ1-2, with 8 nucleotides matching TRBD1. CDR3 length: 16 amino acids. The junction had 15 bases not matched to a gene; V was cut back by 5 bases and J by 7 bases. Germline V gene lookup returns CDR1 MDHEN and CDR2 SYDVKM. The CDR3, as DNA: TGTGCCAGCAGTCCCCATTCCGGGACAGGATGGGGTGGCTACACCTTC. Translation gives CASSPHSGTGWGGYTF.

J is TRBJ2-1 and V is TRBV2; D is possibly TRBD2 (5 bases). Trimming took off 8 bases at V and 5 bases at J, with 13 bases between the two ends. CDR3 size: 13 residues. Germline values: CDR1 SNHLY, CDR2 FYNNEI. The CDR3 DNA is TGTGCCAGCGGGAGATCTGTGGACAATGAGCAGTTCTTC. Residues: CASGRSVDNEQFF.

Points on this clone: This same CDR3 is encoded by further DNA sequences in the sample. The chain combines TRBV27 with TRBJ2-1, with D possibly matching TRBD2 (6 bases). Germline CDR1 reads MNHEY; CDR2 reads SMNVEV (reference sequence). The V end was cut by 5 bases, the J end by 0 bases, with 8 bases between. The CDR3 runs 14 residues. The CDR3 loop reads CASSLGGSYNEQFF. For the CDR3, the DNA is TGTGCCAGCAGTCTGGGGGGCTCCTACAATGAGCAGTTCTTC.

V usage is TRBV7-2 and J usage is TRBJ2-2, with 12 bases lining up with TRBD2. Trimming at V came to 5 bases and at J to 6 bases, leaving 10 bases not matched to a gene. Germline loops: CDR1 SGHTA, CDR2 FQGNSA. This CDR3 spans 17 amino acids. CDR3 DNA sequence: TGTGCCAGCAGCCTAGGACTAGCGGGAATTTTTTCCGGGGAGCTGTTTTTT. The encoded protein is CASSLGLAGIFSGELFF.

The chain combines TRBV11-1 with TRBJ2-1; 7 nucleotides align to TRBD1. V shed 1 base and J 10 bases; nucleotides not matched to a gene: 7. CDR3 length: 14 residues. From germline, CDR1 is SGHAT and CDR2 FQDESV (reference sequence). The CDR3: CASSLGTGLREQFF. The CDR3 DNA sequence: TGTGCCAGCAGCTTAGGGACAGGCCTACGGGAGCAGTTCTTC.

The chain is built from TRBV5-1 and TRBJ2-5, with unresolved D. The CDR3 has 14 amino acids. Germline lookup yields CDR1 SGHRS and CDR2 YFSETQ. V was trimmed by 4 bases and J by 2 bases, leaving 12 bases between them. The DNA for the CDR3 is TGCGCCAGCAGCCTGCAGCAGGTACAAGAGACCCAGTACTTC. Translated, it gives CASSLQQVQETQYF.

This clone showed up just a few times. CDR3 residues: CASSQVSSGREGEQYF. As DNA, the CDR3 is TGCGCCAGCAGCCAAGTTTCTAGCGGGAGGGAAGGCGAGCAGTACTTC. The genes are TRBV4-1 and TRBJ2-7; 12 nucleotides match TRBD2. Per germline, CDR1 MGHRA and CDR2 YSYEKL. The CDR3 is 16 amino acids. After removal of 1 base from V and 6 bases from J, the junction contained 7 bases not matched to a gene.

This sequence joins TRBV6-5 and TRBJ1-1; no reliable D call. Per germline, CDR1 MNHEY and CDR2 SVGAGI. This CDR3 contains 12 residues. V was cut by 8 bases and J by 6 bases, with 13 bases left in between. The CDR3, as DNA: TGTGCCAGCTCTAGACCCGCAGCTGAAGCTTTCTTT. Residues: CASSRPAAEAFF.

J is TRBJ2-1 and V is TRBV5-1; D remains ambiguous. The V and J ends lost 4 bases and 0 bases respectively, with 8 bases between them. The CDR3 contains 14 residues. Germline V gives CDR1 SGHRS, CDR2 YFSETQ. In DNA, the CDR3 is TGCGCCAGCAGCCAGGTACTCTCCTACAATGAGCAGTTCTTC. It yields the protein CASSQVLSYNEQFF.

This clone was observed a single time. V usage is TRBV7-8 and J usage is TRBJ1-4; possibly TRBD1 for D (6 bases). V was pared by 5 bases and J by 4 bases, with 11 bases between. This CDR3 spans 14 amino acids. The germline gives CDR1 SGHVS, CDR2 FQNEAQ. The CDR3 DNA reads TGTGCCAGCAGCCCACAGGGCTTTAATGAAAAACTGTTTTTT. The encoded protein is CASSPQGFNEKLFF.

The CDR3 here is CASSQKTSGESSYEQYF. The DNA of the CDR3 is TGCGCCAGCAGCCAAAAGACTAGCGGGGAGAGCTCCTACGAGCAGTACTTC. The rearrangement uses TRBV4-1 and TRBJ2-7, with 11 nucleotides matching TRBD2. The CDR3 has 17 amino acids. Germline CDR1 reads MGHRA; CDR2 reads YSYEKL. The trim removed 2 bases at V and 0 bases at J, leaving 6 bases unmatched.

The V and J genes are TRBV19 and TRBJ1-1; D is unclear. The CDR3 covers 13 residues. Per the germline V gene, CDR1 is LNHDA and CDR2 is SQIVND (reference sequence). V was shortened by 1 base and J by 5 bases, with 8 bases between the two germline ends. The CDR3 region has the DNA TGTGCCAGTAGTATAGTTCAACGGACTGAAGCTTTCTTT. Protein: CASSIVQRTEAFF.

V and J are TRBV28 and TRBJ1-2; no firm D call. The germline V gene encodes CDR1 MDHEN and CDR2 SYDVKM. This CDR3 is 13 amino acids long. V was shortened by 2 bases and J by 3 bases, with 7 bases between the two germline ends. The CDR3 region has the DNA TGTGCCAGCAGTTTAAGTACAGACTATGGCTACACCTTC. Translated: CASSLSTDYGYTF.

This chain links TRBV18 with TRBJ2-7; 8 bases map to TRBD2. The germline CDR1 and CDR2 sequences are KGHSH and LQKENI. The V gene end was trimmed by 1 base and the J gene end by 1 base; junction bases not matched to a gene: 9. The CDR3 length is 17 residues. CDR3 sequence (DNA): TGTGCCAGCTCACCACAGGTAGCGGGAACCCCGTCCTACGAGCAGTACTTC. Its translation is CASSPQVAGTPSYEQYF. The full variable domain, its missing parts supplied by reference TRBV18 and TRBJ2-7, is NAGVMQNPRHLVRRRGQEARLRCSPMKGHSHVYWYRQLPEEGLKFMVYLQKENIIDESGMPKERFSAEFPKEGPSILRIQQVVRGDSAAYFCASSPQVAGTPSYEQYFGPGTRLTVT.

V gene TRBV9 combines with J gene TRBJ1-5; the match to TRBD1 covers 7 bases. Germline trimming cut 1 base from V and 5 bases from J; bases unmatched to any gene: 6. The CDR3 loop spans 15 amino acids. Germline V gene data show CDR1 as SGDLS and CDR2 as YYNGEE. Here the CDR3 reads CASSVSDREDQPQHF. DNA of the CDR3: TGTGCCAGCAGCGTATCCGACAGGGAGGATCAGCCCCAGCATTTT.

This rearrangement joins TRBV28 to TRBJ2-5; D may be TRBD2 (6 bases). Germline CDR1 and CDR2: MDHEN and SYDVKM. The CDR3 sequence is 14 residues long. V gave up 5 bases and J gave up 10 bases, with 20 bases separating them. The DNA for the CDR3 is TGTGCCAGCAGTCCGACTAGGGGCCGGGGTGGCCAGTACTTC. Encoded protein: CASSPTRGRGGQYF.

A remark on this clone: At one end the junction does not follow the germline gene, possibly because of a read error. This chain joins TRBV27 and TRBJ2-3; D is perhaps TRBD2 (5 bases). This CDR3 has 15 residues. The germline gives CDR1 MNHEY, CDR2 SMNVEV (reference sequence). CDR3 in amino acids: CASKPPPASRDTQYF. CDR3 bases: TGTGCCAGCAAACCTCCACCGGCTAGCAGAGATACGCAGTATTTT.

The CDR3, as DNA: TGTGCCAGCAGCTTAGGACAGGGGGCCTACAATGAGCAGTTCTTC. Encoded protein: CASSLGQGAYNEQFF. The chain couples TRBV7-2 to TRBJ2-1; 9 bases are shared with TRBD1. Germline V gene lookup returns CDR1 SGHTA and CDR2 FQGNSA. Trimming at V came to 1 base and at J to 2 bases, leaving 0 bases not matched to a gene. The length of the CDR3 is 15 residues.

The rearrangement links TRBV25-1 to TRBJ2-3; TRBD1 aligns across 8 bases. Germline trimming cut 4 bases from V and 6 bases from J; bases unmatched to any gene: 9. The germline V gene encodes CDR1 MGHDK and CDR2 SYGVNS. The CDR3 has 15 amino acids. CDR3 nucleotides: TGTGCCAGCAGTGCGGGCAGGGGGCGGGTGGATACGCAGTATTTT. It translates to CASSAGRGRVDTQYF.

The rearrangement uses TRBV10-3 and TRBJ2-1; 10 bases are a match to TRBD2. CDR1 is ENHRY and CDR2 is SYGVKD in the germline V gene. The CDR3 length is 18 residues. With 1 base clipped from V and 0 bases from J, the junction kept 6 bases outside the gene matches. The CDR3 protein is CAISEWVSGGSSYNEQFF. The CDR3, as DNA: TGTGCCATCAGTGAGTGGGTTAGCGGGGGGAGCTCCTACAATGAGCAGTTCTTC.

The chain is built from TRBV3-1 (or the pseudogene TRBV3-2) and TRBJ2-1; TRBD2 matches 10 bases. Trimming cost V 4 bases and J 4 bases; bases outside gene matches: 7. This CDR3 is 16 amino acids long. The germline gives CDR1 LGHDT, CDR2 YNNKEL (reference sequence). The CDR3 region has the DNA TGTGCCAGCAGCCCAACCGGGACTAGCGCATACAATGAGCAGTTCTTC. It yields the protein CASSPTGTSAYNEQFF.

J is TRBJ2-2 and V is TRBV3-1 (or the pseudogene TRBV3-2), with 7 bases fitting TRBD1. V shed 1 base and J 4 bases; nucleotides not matched to a gene: 6. CDR1 and CDR2 (germline): LGHDT, YNNKEL (reference sequence). There are 16 residues in the CDR3. CDR3: CASSQVNRGGTGELFF. CDR3 bases: TGTGCCAGCAGCCAAGTAAACAGGGGCGGCACCGGGGAGCTGTTTTTT.

This chain uses TRBV27 with TRBJ1-1, with D unclear. Germline V gene data show CDR1 as MNHEY and CDR2 as SMNVEV (reference sequence). V was clipped by 7 bases and J by 1 base, with 10 bases between them. The CDR3 is 13 residues long. CDR3 protein: CASTGSPNTEAFF. As DNA, the CDR3 is TGTGCCAGCACGGGTTCCCCGAACACTGAAGCTTTCTTT.

This clone occurred a few times. V is TRBV5-5 and J is TRBJ1-5, with no clear D. This CDR3 contains 13 residues. CDR1 and CDR2 (germline): SGHKS, YYEKEE (reference sequence). V was trimmed by 4 bases and J by 6 bases, leaving 11 bases between them. The CDR3 reads CASSQISGQPQHF. CDR3 DNA sequence: TGTGCCAGCAGCCAGATTAGCGGTCAGCCCCAGCATTTT.

The rearrangement joins TRBV18 to TRBJ2-1, with D possibly matching TRBD2 (6 bases). Germline V gene data show CDR1 as KGHSH and CDR2 as LQKENI. V was shortened by 4 bases and J by 7 bases, with 11 bases between the two germline ends. This CDR3 comprises 13 residues. In nucleotides, the CDR3 is TGTGCCAGCTCACTCGCGGGGATGAATGAGCAGTTCTTC. Protein: CASSLAGMNEQFF.

The chain combines TRBV6-5 with TRBJ1-6, with D possibly matching TRBD1 (5 bases). V was shortened by 6 bases and J by 9 bases, with 15 bases between the two germline ends. Germline V gene lookup returns CDR1 MNHEY and CDR2 SVGAGI. The CDR3 extends over 14 amino acids. For the CDR3, the DNA is TGTGCCAGCAGAACAGGCCCCGAGGTTTCACCCCTCCACTTT. Encoded protein: CASRTGPEVSPLHF.

This chain connects TRBV5-4 to TRBJ2-7, with D maybe TRBD1 (6 bases). In germline, CDR1 is SGHNT, CDR2 YYREEE (reference sequence). This CDR3 spans 14 amino acids. The V and J ends lost 3 bases and 3 bases respectively, with 13 bases between them. In DNA form, the CDR3 reads TGTGCCAGCAGCTCCCGACAGGACCGCTACGAGCAGTACTTC. It encodes CASSSRQDRYEQYF.